This entry is about one T cell receptor (beta chain). Antigen unknown. The data are from a study of PD-L1 blockade in urothelial cancer. In the study overall: At 3 weeks after treatment start (second dose) and again at 6 weeks, blood was analyzed.

TCRdb's table, derived via immunoSEQ multiplex PCR, lists solely in-frame clones and lacks some. Of under 60,000 clones listed, around four fifths are singletons. As for time point: pretreatment peripheral blood. Study-level points and caveats: Below-median pretreatment blood TCR clonality was associated with improved progression-free and overall survival.

The input for sequencing was PBMCs, taken around atezolizumab (anti-PD-L1) treatment. The TCR sequence derives from a man in his 70s with urothelial cancer.

DNA for the CDR3: TGTGCCAGCAGTTTGGGGGGGCGCGTCACTGAAGCTTTCTTT. This codes for CASSLGGRVTEAFF. This chain joins TRBV28 and TRBJ1-1; TRBD1 might be the D (6 bases). The CDR3 length is 14 residues. V lost 3 bases, J lost 4 bases, and 12 bases lay in between. The germline V gene has CDR1 MDHEN and CDR2 SYDVKM.